This is a list of T cell receptor beta chains from one sample in a study of blood T cell repertoires in COVID-19. Here immunoSEQ multiplex PCR was the method, and the copy in TCRdb shows in-frame clones only, minus some. Of some 230,000 clones detected, roughly 81% appear once; the ten largest clones hold roughly 2.8%. The source material was peripheral blood. These receptors originate from a man aged 50 to 60 who had recovered from COVID-19. Each CDR3 is given with its conserved first and last residue. The order of the fields is J gene, V gene, clone size, D gene, CDR3 protein, CDR3 DNA. The D gene is left open where the match is weak. Size is omitted from some rows. Given values are once, few, many or a class for expanded clones.

J: TRBJ2-7; V: TRBV28; size: few; D: NA; CDR3: CASSPGGRTHEQYF; DNA: TGTGCCAGCAGCCCCGGAGGGAGAACCCACGAGCAGTACTTC
J: TRBJ2-1; V: TRBV29-1; size: NA; D: TRBD2; CDR3: CSVVRLAGSPDEQFF; DNA: TGCAGCGTTGTTCGGCTAGCGGGTTCCCCAGATGAGCAGTTCTTC
J: TRBJ2-1; V: TRBV5-1; size: once; D: NA; CDR3: CASSLDRVPYNEQFF; DNA: TGCGCCAGCAGCTTGGACAGGGTCCCCTACAATGAGCAGTTCTTC
J: TRBJ2-7; V: TRBV19; size: NA; D: TRBD2; CDR3: CASSIGLAYEQYF; DNA: TGTGCCAGTAGTATTGGACTAGCCTACGAGCAGTACTTC
J: TRBJ1-6; V: TRBV5-5; size: once; D: TRBD1; CDR3: CASSLVGTDNSPLHF; DNA: TGTGCCAGCAGCTTGGTCGGGACAGATAATTCACCCCTCCACTTT
J: TRBJ2-3; V: TRBV7-9; size: NA; D: TRBD2; CDR3: CASSLVPAGGRDTQYF; DNA: TGTGCCAGCAGCTTAGTCCCCGCGGGAGGGCGGGATACGCAGTATTTT
J: TRBJ2-7; V: TRBV2; size: NA; D: NA; CDR3: CASSEGGHEQYF; DNA: TGTGCCAGCAGTGAAGGGGGCCACGAGCAGTACTTC
J: TRBJ1-4; V: TRBV7-9; size: NA; D: TRBD1; CDR3: CASSIDRGQLNEKLFF; DNA: TGTGCCAGCAGCATCGACAGGGGGCAGCTCAATGAAAAACTGTTTTTT
J: TRBJ2-5; V: TRBV28; size: NA; D: NA; CDR3: CASSPVGQETQYF; DNA: TGTGCCAGCAGTCCTGTCGGCCAAGAGACCCAGTACTTC
J: TRBJ2-1; V: TRBV14; size: NA; D: NA; CDR3: CASSQSGGAATRDEQFF; DNA: TGTGCCAGCAGCCAAAGTGGAGGGGCTGCGACCAGGGATGAGCAGTTCTTC
J: TRBJ1-5; V: TRBV30; size: few; D: TRBD1; CDR3: CAWNRGNSPGQPQHF; DNA: TGTGCCTGGAACAGGGGAAACAGTCCAGGTCAGCCCCAGCATTTT
J: TRBJ1-6; V: TRBV7-9; size: once; D: TRBD1; CDR3: CASSLGTGPQYGSPLHF; DNA: TGTGCCAGCAGCTTAGGGACAGGGCCCCAATATGGTTCACCCCTCCACTTT
J: TRBJ2-3; V: TRBV24-1; size: NA; D: TRBD2; CDR3: CATSASGRDTDTQYF; DNA: TGTGCCACCAGTGCTAGCGGGAGGGACACAGATACGCAGTATTTT
J: TRBJ2-1; V: TRBV7-2; size: NA; D: NA; CDR3: CASSLGTWVNEQFF; DNA: TGTGCCAGCAGCTTAGGGACATGGGTAAATGAGCAGTTCTTC
J: TRBJ2-7; V: TRBV27; size: NA; D: NA; CDR3: CASRGFRRVEQYF; DNA: TGTGCCAGCCGGGGATTCAGGAGGGTCGAGCAGTACTTC
J: TRBJ2-5; V: TRBV19; size: once; D: NA; CDR3: CASSMAGARETQYF; DNA: TGTGCCAGTAGTATGGCAGGGGCGCGAGAGACCCAGTACTTC
J: TRBJ1-1; V: TRBV6-4; size: NA; D: TRBD1; CDR3: CASSAGTGEEAFF; DNA: TGTGCCAGCAGTGCCGGGACAGGGGAAGAAGCTTTCTTT
J: TRBJ1-4; V: TRBV4-1; size: NA; D: NA; CDR3: CASSPGWSNEKLFF; DNA: TGCGCCAGCAGCCCCGGTTGGTCTAATGAAAAACTGTTTTTT
J: TRBJ2-5; V: TRBV21-1; size: once; D: NA; CDR3: CASSKLAGVETQYF; DNA: TGTGCCAGCAGCAAACTAGCGGGAGTTGAGACCCAGTACTTC
J: TRBJ1-2; V: TRBV30; size: NA; D: NA; CDR3: CAWSPGGAGNAYGYTF; DNA: TGTGCCTGGAGCCCAGGAGGGGCAGGGAACGCCTATGGCTACACCTTC
J: TRBJ1-1; V: TRBV5-1; size: NA; D: NA; CDR3: CASSLEGPAEAFF; DNA: TGCGCCAGCAGCTTGGAGGGGCCCGCTGAAGCTTTCTTT
J: TRBJ1-5; V: TRBV18; size: NA; D: TRBD1; CDR3: CASSPDRGRAPQHF; DNA: TGTGCCAGCTCCCCGGACAGGGGAAGGGCGCCCCAGCATTTT
J: TRBJ1-3; V: TRBV28; size: NA; D: NA; CDR3: CASSFLVWSTIYF; DNA: TGTGCCAGCAGTTTCCTAGTCTGGAGCACCATATATTTT
J: TRBJ2-3; V: TRBV28; size: NA; D: TRBD2; CDR3: CASSPPHGEGPDTQYF; DNA: TGTGCCAGCAGTCCACCCCACGGGGAGGGGCCAGATACGCAGTATTTT
J: TRBJ2-7; V: TRBV10-2; size: NA; D: TRBD1; CDR3: CASTGQVHYEQYF; DNA: TGCGCCAGCACGGGACAGGTCCATTACGAGCAGTACTTC
J: TRBJ1-1; V: TRBV19; size: NA; D: NA; CDR3: CASSPPFRFLNTEAFF; DNA: TGTGCCAGTAGTCCTCCTTTCAGGTTTCTGAACACTGAAGCTTTCTTT
J: TRBJ2-7; V: TRBV28; size: few; D: TRBD1; CDR3: CASSLFHRGEQYF; DNA: TGTGCCAGCAGTTTATTCCACAGGGGCGAGCAGTACTTC
J: TRBJ2-4; V: TRBV30; size: NA; D: NA; CDR3: CAWSVGVAKNIQYF; DNA: TGTGCCTGGAGTGTCGGAGTAGCCAAAAACATTCAGTACTTC
J: TRBJ2-2; V: TRBV2; size: NA; D: TRBD1; CDR3: CASRESYRGGTGELFF; DNA: TGTGCCAGCAGAGAGAGCTACAGGGGTGGCACCGGGGAGCTGTTTTTT
J: TRBJ1-2; V: TRBV16; size: few; D: NA; CDR3: CASSPTQRHGYTF; DNA: TGTGCCAGCAGCCCCACTCAGAGGCATGGCTACACCTTC
J: TRBJ2-5; V: TRBV20-1; size: NA; D: NA; CDR3: CSASLNRQETQYF; DNA: TGCAGTGCTAGTCTGAACAGACAAGAGACCCAGTACTTC
J: TRBJ2-7; V: TRBV7-2; size: NA; D: TRBD1; CDR3: CASSLTGASSYEQYF; DNA: TGTGCCAGCAGCTTGACAGGGGCCAGCTCCTACGAGCAGTACTTC
J: TRBJ1-1; V: TRBV11-2; size: NA; D: NA; CDR3: CASSLVRGTEAFF; DNA: TGTGCCAGCAGCTTAGTCCGCGGCACTGAAGCTTTCTTT
J: TRBJ2-3; V: TRBV6-6; size: NA; D: NA; CDR3: CASSLYVSGGGGDTQYF; DNA: TGTGCCAGCAGTCTGTATGTCTCGGGAGGGGGCGGAGATACGCAGTATTTT
J: TRBJ2-3; V: TRBV18; size: NA; D: TRBD1; CDR3: CASSPISGQGTDTQYF; DNA: TGTGCCAGCTCACCGATATCGGGACAGGGCACAGATACGCAGTATTTT
J: TRBJ1-2; V: TRBV27; size: NA; D: TRBD1; CDR3: CASSSTGEVYGYTF; DNA: TGTGCCAGCAGTTCTACAGGGGAGGTCTATGGCTACACCTTC
J: TRBJ2-3; V: TRBV14; size: NA; D: TRBD2; CDR3: CASSQAKTSGGDTQYF; DNA: TGTGCCAGCAGCCAAGCCAAGACTAGCGGAGGGGATACGCAGTATTTT
J: TRBJ2-2; V: TRBV5-1; size: NA; D: TRBD2; CDR3: CASSLTAGGGDTGELFF; DNA: TGCGCCAGCAGCTTGACAGCGGGAGGAGGTGACACCGGGGAGCTGTTTTTT
J: TRBJ2-2; V: TRBV7-2; size: NA; D: NA; CDR3: CASTRVGAGELFF; DNA: TGTGCCAGCACCCGAGTGGGGGCAGGGGAGCTGTTTTTT
J: TRBJ2-3; V: TRBV19; size: NA; D: NA; CDR3: CASSGRKRLTTDTQYF; DNA: TGTGCCAGTAGTGGCAGAAAGCGACTGACCACAGATACGCAGTATTTT
J: TRBJ1-2; V: TRBV5-1; size: few; D: NA; CDR3: CASSLSFGGLYGYTF; DNA: TGCGCCAGCAGCTTGTCGTTCGGGGGTCTCTATGGCTACACCTTC